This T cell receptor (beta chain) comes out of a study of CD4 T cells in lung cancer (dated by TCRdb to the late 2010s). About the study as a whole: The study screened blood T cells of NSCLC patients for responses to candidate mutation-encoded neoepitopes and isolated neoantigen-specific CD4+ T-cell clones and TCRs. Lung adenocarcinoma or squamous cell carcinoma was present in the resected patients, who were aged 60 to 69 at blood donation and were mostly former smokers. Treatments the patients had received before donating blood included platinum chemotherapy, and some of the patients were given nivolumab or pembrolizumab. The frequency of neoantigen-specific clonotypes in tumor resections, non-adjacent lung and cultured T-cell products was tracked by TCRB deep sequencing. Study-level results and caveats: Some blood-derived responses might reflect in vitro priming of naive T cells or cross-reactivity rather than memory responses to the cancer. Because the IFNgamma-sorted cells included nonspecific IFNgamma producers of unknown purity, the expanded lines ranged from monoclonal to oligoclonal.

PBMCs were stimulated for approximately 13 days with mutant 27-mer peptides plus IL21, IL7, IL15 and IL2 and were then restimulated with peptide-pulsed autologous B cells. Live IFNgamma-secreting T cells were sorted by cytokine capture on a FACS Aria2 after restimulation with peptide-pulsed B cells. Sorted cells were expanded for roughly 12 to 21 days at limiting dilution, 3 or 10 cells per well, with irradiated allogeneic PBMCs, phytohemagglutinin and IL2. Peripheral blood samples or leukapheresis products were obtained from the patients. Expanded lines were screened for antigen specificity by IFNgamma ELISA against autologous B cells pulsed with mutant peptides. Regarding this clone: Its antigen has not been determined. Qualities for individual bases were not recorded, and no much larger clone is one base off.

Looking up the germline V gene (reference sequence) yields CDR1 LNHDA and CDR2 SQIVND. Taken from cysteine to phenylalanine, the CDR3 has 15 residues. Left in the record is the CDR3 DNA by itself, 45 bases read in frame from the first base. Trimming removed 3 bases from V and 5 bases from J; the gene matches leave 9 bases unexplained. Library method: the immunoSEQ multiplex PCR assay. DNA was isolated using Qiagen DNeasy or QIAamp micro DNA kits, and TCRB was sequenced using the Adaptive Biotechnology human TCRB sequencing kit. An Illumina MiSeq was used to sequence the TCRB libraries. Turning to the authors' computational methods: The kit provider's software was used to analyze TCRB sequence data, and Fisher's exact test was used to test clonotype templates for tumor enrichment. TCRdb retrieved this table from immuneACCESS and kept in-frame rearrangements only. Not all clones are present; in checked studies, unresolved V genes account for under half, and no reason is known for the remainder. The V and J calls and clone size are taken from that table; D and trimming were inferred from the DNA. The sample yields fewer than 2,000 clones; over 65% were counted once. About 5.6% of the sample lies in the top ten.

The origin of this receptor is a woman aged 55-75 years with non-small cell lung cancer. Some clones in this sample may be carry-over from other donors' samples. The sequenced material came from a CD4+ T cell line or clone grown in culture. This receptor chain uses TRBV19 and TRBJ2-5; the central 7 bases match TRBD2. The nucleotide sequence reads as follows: TGTGCCAGTAGTATGGCCAGCGGGACCTTTGAGACCCAGTACTTC. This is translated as CASSMASGTFETQYF.